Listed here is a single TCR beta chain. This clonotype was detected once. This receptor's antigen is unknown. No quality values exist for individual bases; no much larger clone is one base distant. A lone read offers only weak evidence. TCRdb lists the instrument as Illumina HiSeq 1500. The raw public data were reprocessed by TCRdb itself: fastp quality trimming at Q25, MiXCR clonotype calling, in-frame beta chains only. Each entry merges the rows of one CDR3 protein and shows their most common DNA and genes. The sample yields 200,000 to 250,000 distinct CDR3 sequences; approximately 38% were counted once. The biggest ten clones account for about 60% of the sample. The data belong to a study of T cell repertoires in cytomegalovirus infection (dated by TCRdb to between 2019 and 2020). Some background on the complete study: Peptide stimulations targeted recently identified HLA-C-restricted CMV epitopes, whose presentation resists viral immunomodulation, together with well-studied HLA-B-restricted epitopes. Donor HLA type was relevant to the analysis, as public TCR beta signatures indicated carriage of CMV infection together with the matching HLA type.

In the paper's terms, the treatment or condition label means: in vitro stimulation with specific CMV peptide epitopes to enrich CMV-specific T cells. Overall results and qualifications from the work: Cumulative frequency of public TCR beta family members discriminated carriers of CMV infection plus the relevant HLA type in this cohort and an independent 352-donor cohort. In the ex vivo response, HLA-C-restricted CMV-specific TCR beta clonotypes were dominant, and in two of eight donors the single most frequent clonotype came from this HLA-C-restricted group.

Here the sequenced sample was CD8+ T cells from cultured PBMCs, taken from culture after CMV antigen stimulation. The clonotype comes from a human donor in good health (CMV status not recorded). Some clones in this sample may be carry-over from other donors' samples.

The CDR3 reads as follows: CASSQTRGSYEQYF. The sequenced DNA is TGTGCCAGCAGCCAGACGCGGGGGTCCTACGAGCAGTACTTC. This chain is built from TRBV14 and TRBJ2-7, and 7 junctional nucleotides match TRBD2. The CDR3 numbers 14 residues from cysteine through phenylalanine. Just the 42-base CDR3 DNA is kept, in frame starting at base 1. For CDR1 and CDR2, the germline V gene lists SGHDN and FVKESK. From V the trimming removes 3 bases and from J it removes 1 base, while the gene matches leave 3 bases of the junction unaccounted for.